One T cell receptor (beta chain) is described in this entry. Here immunoSEQ multiplex PCR was the method, and the copy in TCRdb shows in-frame clones only, minus some. The sample carries about 100,000 clones, 94% recorded once. This CDR3 comprises 15 residues. CDR1 and CDR2 (germline): SGHDT, YYEEEE. The V gene lost 2 bases and the J gene lost 0 bases, with 6 bases spanning the gap. This specimen comes from a study of siplizumab effects on memory and regulatory T cells. Sequenced input: Tregs sorted from blood. The sequence was collected from a human donor in good health. The chain uses TRBV5-6 and TRBJ2-6; no clear D gene. Here the CDR3 reads CASSFGFSGANVLTF. CDR3 bases: TGTGCCAGCAGCTTCGGTTTCTCTGGGGCCAACGTCCTGACTTTC.